These T cell receptor beta chains were read from a single sample in a study of vaccination effects on CD4 cells after COVID-19. Some clones are missing from TCRdb's copy, which holds only in-frame ones; the method was immunoSEQ multiplex PCR. The sample records roughly 19,000 clones, around 76% being singletons. These receptors' antigens are unknown. The material sequenced was CD4+ T cells from PBMCs cultured with HCoV-NL63 spike peptides, taken before COVID-19 vaccination. All receptors come from a human donor who received a COVID-19 vaccine. Each CDR3 is given with its conserved first and last residue. Fields, in order: D gene, V gene, clone size, J gene, CDR3 DNA, CDR3 protein. A D gene is named only where the DNA matches it firmly. Expanded clones get a size class; other rows say once, few or many, or leave the size out.

D gene: -; V gene: TRBV19; clone size: -; J gene: TRBJ1-1; CDR3 DNA: TGTGCCAGCGGCGTCCCTATGAACACTGAAGCTTTCTTT; CDR3 protein: CASGVPMNTEAFF
D gene: -; V gene: TRBV2; clone size: -; J gene: TRBJ2-5; CDR3 DNA: TGTGCCAGCACCGCCCAAGAGACCCAGTACTTC; CDR3 protein: CASTAQETQYF
D gene: TRBD2; V gene: TRBV5-1; clone size: -; J gene: TRBJ2-1; CDR3 DNA: TGCGCCAGCAGCCCTAGCGGGAGCGACTACAATGAGCAGTTCTTC; CDR3 protein: CASSPSGSDYNEQFF
D gene: TRBD2; V gene: TRBV5-1; clone size: large; J gene: TRBJ2-1; CDR3 DNA: TGCGCCAGCAGCTCAGCGGGAAACTACAATGAGCAGTTCTTC; CDR3 protein: CASSSAGNYNEQFF
D gene: TRBD1; V gene: TRBV30; clone size: few; J gene: TRBJ1-2; CDR3 DNA: TGTGCCTGGAGTCCCGGGACAGACTTGGGCTACACCTTC; CDR3 protein: CAWSPGTDLGYTF
D gene: -; V gene: TRBV6-1; clone size: once; J gene: TRBJ1-1; CDR3 DNA: TGTGCCAGCAGTGATCTGGGTCGGAACACTGAAGCTTTCTTT; CDR3 protein: CASSDLGRNTEAFF
D gene: TRBD1; V gene: TRBV25-1; clone size: -; J gene: TRBJ2-1; CDR3 DNA: TGTGCCAGCAGTGAAGGTGACAGGGGAGTTCACAATGAGCAGTTCTTC; CDR3 protein: CASSEGDRGVHNEQFF
D gene: -; V gene: TRBV5-1; clone size: -; J gene: TRBJ1-2; CDR3 DNA: TGCGCCAGCAGCTTGAGGGGGGGCCGGAACGATTCCGGCTACACCTTC; CDR3 protein: CASSLRGGRNDSGYTF
D gene: -; V gene: TRBV7-2; clone size: -; J gene: TRBJ1-2; CDR3 DNA: TGTGCCAGCAGCTTATCAGGGGCGGGCTATGGCTACACCTTC; CDR3 protein: CASSLSGAGYGYTF
D gene: -; V gene: TRBV21-1; clone size: once; J gene: TRBJ1-2; CDR3 DNA: TGTGCCAGCAGGGGGAAGGGAGACTATGGCTACACCTTC; CDR3 protein: CASRGKGDYGYTF
D gene: TRBD1; V gene: TRBV27; clone size: -; J gene: TRBJ2-3; CDR3 DNA: TGTGCCAGCAGTTTAAGGGCCCTGAGAGGGGGCGCCGGAGATACGCAGTATTTT; CDR3 protein: CASSLRALRGGAGDTQYF
D gene: -; V gene: TRBV5-6; clone size: -; J gene: TRBJ1-1; CDR3 DNA: TGTGCCAGCAGCTTGGACACCAAAATCCGAATGAACACTGAAGCTTTCTTT; CDR3 protein: CASSLDTKIRMNTEAFF
D gene: TRBD1; V gene: TRBV19; clone size: -; J gene: TRBJ1-2; CDR3 DNA: TGTGCCAGTAGTACCCAAGGGACAGGGGGCGCCCTCTATGGCTACACCTTC; CDR3 protein: CASSTQGTGGALYGYTF
D gene: -; V gene: TRBV7-2; clone size: -; J gene: TRBJ2-5; CDR3 DNA: TGTGCCAGCAGCTTCAGGCACCAAGAGACCCAGTACTTC; CDR3 protein: CASSFRHQETQYF
D gene: -; V gene: TRBV5-5; clone size: -; J gene: TRBJ1-3; CDR3 DNA: TGTGCCAGCAGCTTGTCCCAGGGCGTCTCTGGAAACACCATATATTTT; CDR3 protein: CASSLSQGVSGNTIYF
D gene: -; V gene: TRBV27; clone size: -; J gene: TRBJ2-3; CDR3 DNA: TGTGCCAGCAGTTTACCCGGCACAGATACGCAGTATTTT; CDR3 protein: CASSLPGTDTQYF
D gene: TRBD1; V gene: TRBV3-1/TRBV3-2; clone size: -; J gene: TRBJ1-1; CDR3 DNA: TGTGCCAGCAGCCAAGGGGGGACAGTTGAAGCTTTCTTT; CDR3 protein: CASSQGGTVEAFF
D gene: TRBD2; V gene: TRBV7-9; clone size: once; J gene: TRBJ2-1; CDR3 DNA: TGTGCCAGCAGCTTAGCGCCTAGCGGGGGGGCGGGTGAGCAGTTCTTC; CDR3 protein: CASSLAPSGGAGEQFF
D gene: TRBD1; V gene: TRBV12-3/TRBV12-4; clone size: -; J gene: TRBJ2-2; CDR3 DNA: TGTGCCAGCCGGGACAGGGTCACCGGGGAGCTGTTTTTT; CDR3 protein: CASRDRVTGELFF
D gene: TRBD1; V gene: TRBV18; clone size: -; J gene: TRBJ2-2; CDR3 DNA: TGTGCCAGCTCACCGTCACAGGGGGCGCTTGGCGGGGAGCTGTTTTTT; CDR3 protein: CASSPSQGALGGELFF
D gene: -; V gene: TRBV7-8; clone size: -; J gene: TRBJ1-3; CDR3 DNA: TGTGCCAGCAGCTTAGGGAGAGGGAGGACTGGAAACACCATATATTTT; CDR3 protein: CASSLGRGRTGNTIYF
D gene: -; V gene: TRBV27; clone size: -; J gene: TRBJ1-4; CDR3 DNA: TGTGCCAGCGGGGTCTCCCACCGGGAAAAACTGTTTTTT; CDR3 protein: CASGVSHREKLFF
D gene: TRBD2; V gene: TRBV18; clone size: -; J gene: TRBJ2-2; CDR3 DNA: TGTGCCAGCTCACCCCCGGGACTAGCGGGAGGAGGCGTCACCGGGGAGCTGTTTTTT; CDR3 protein: CASSPPGLAGGGVTGELFF
D gene: TRBD1; V gene: TRBV2; clone size: -; J gene: TRBJ1-4; CDR3 DNA: TGTGCCAGCAGTCAAAGTGGGCTGACAGGGGGGGAAAAACTGTTTTTT; CDR3 protein: CASSQSGLTGGEKLFF
D gene: -; V gene: TRBV11-1; clone size: -; J gene: TRBJ1-5; CDR3 DNA: TGTGCCAGCAGTCCGAGCAGGGAGCAGCCCCAGCATTTT; CDR3 protein: CASSPSREQPQHF
D gene: TRBD1; V gene: TRBV12-3/TRBV12-4; clone size: -; J gene: TRBJ1-2; CDR3 DNA: TGTGCCAGCAGCCGTGCCGGGACAGAGATCTACACCTTC; CDR3 protein: CASSRAGTEIYTF
D gene: -; V gene: TRBV7-2; clone size: -; J gene: TRBJ2-7; CDR3 DNA: TGTGCCAGCAGCGTCCACTACGAGCAGTACTTC; CDR3 protein: CASSVHYEQYF
D gene: TRBD1; V gene: TRBV30; clone size: -; J gene: TRBJ1-1; CDR3 DNA: TGTGCCTGGAGCGTTCCTGGGACAGCGAACACTGAAGCTTTCTTT; CDR3 protein: CAWSVPGTANTEAFF
D gene: -; V gene: TRBV5-1; clone size: -; J gene: TRBJ1-2; CDR3 DNA: TGCGCCAGCAGCTCCGACCCCGCCGGGCACTATGGCTACACCTTC; CDR3 protein: CASSSDPAGHYGYTF
D gene: -; V gene: TRBV18; clone size: -; J gene: TRBJ1-5; CDR3 DNA: TGTGCCAGCTCACCCGGGGAAAATCAGCCCCAGCATTTT; CDR3 protein: CASSPGENQPQHF
D gene: -; V gene: TRBV12-1; clone size: -; J gene: TRBJ2-3; CDR3 DNA: TGTGCCAGCAGCTCCGCCCCTGGGGACAGGGTTCGACTAGCGGCGGGCACAGATACGCAGTATTTT; CDR3 protein: CASSSAPGDRVRLAAGTDTQYF
D gene: -; V gene: TRBV19; clone size: -; J gene: TRBJ2-1; CDR3 DNA: TGTGCCAGTACCTCGGAGGGGTTAAGCTCCTACAATGAGCAGTTCTTC; CDR3 protein: CASTSEGLSSYNEQFF
D gene: -; V gene: TRBV10-3; clone size: -; J gene: TRBJ2-1; CDR3 DNA: TGTGCCATCAGGGGGGTTGACAGGGAGGCGGTCCATGAGCAGTTCTTC; CDR3 protein: CAIRGVDREAVHEQFF
D gene: -; V gene: TRBV19; clone size: -; J gene: TRBJ1-6; CDR3 DNA: TGTGCCAGTAGTATAATGAGCTCCTATAATTCACCCCTCCACTTT; CDR3 protein: CASSIMSSYNSPLHF
D gene: -; V gene: TRBV11-2; clone size: -; J gene: TRBJ1-2; CDR3 DNA: TGTGCCAGCAGCTTAGATAGGCCCTCCCGTCTAGGCTACACCTTC; CDR3 protein: CASSLDRPSRLGYTF
D gene: -; V gene: TRBV11-2; clone size: -; J gene: TRBJ1-1; CDR3 DNA: TGTGCCAGCAGATCTTACTTGAACACTGAAGCTTTCTTT; CDR3 protein: CASRSYLNTEAFF
D gene: TRBD1; V gene: TRBV4-1; clone size: -; J gene: TRBJ2-7; CDR3 DNA: TGCGCCAGCAGCCCGCGTATGGGGACAGAAGTATACGAGCAGTACTTC; CDR3 protein: CASSPRMGTEVYEQYF
D gene: TRBD2; V gene: TRBV9; clone size: -; J gene: TRBJ2-3; CDR3 DNA: TGTGCCAGCAGCGTACTTGGACTAGCGGGAGATACGCAGTATTTT; CDR3 protein: CASSVLGLAGDTQYF
D gene: -; V gene: TRBV2; clone size: few; J gene: TRBJ2-1; CDR3 DNA: TGTGCCAGTACTCGGGAGTCCTCCTACAATGAGCAGTTCTTC; CDR3 protein: CASTRESSYNEQFF
D gene: TRBD1; V gene: TRBV7-9; clone size: -; J gene: TRBJ1-4; CDR3 DNA: TGTGCCAGCAGCTTCGGTGGGGGACAGGCTAATGAAAAACTGTTTTTT; CDR3 protein: CASSFGGGQANEKLFF
D gene: TRBD1; V gene: TRBV7-9; clone size: -; J gene: TRBJ1-2; CDR3 DNA: TGTGCCAGCAGCTTAGGTGGTGGGACAGGGTTTGGCTACACCTTC; CDR3 protein: CASSLGGGTGFGYTF
D gene: -; V gene: TRBV20-1; clone size: -; J gene: TRBJ1-1; CDR3 DNA: TGCAGTGCTAGACCGACAGGAGAAGCTTTCTTT; CDR3 protein: CSARPTGEAFF
D gene: TRBD2; V gene: TRBV29-1; clone size: -; J gene: TRBJ2-7; CDR3 DNA: TGCAGCGTCGACACCGGGACTAGCGGGGGAAGGCAGTACTTC; CDR3 protein: CSVDTGTSGGRQYF
D gene: TRBD1; V gene: TRBV30; clone size: -; J gene: TRBJ2-6; CDR3 DNA: TGTGCCTGGAACATACGAGGGATCACAGGGGGCACCAACGTCCTGACTTTC; CDR3 protein: CAWNIRGITGGTNVLTF
D gene: -; V gene: TRBV7-9; clone size: -; J gene: TRBJ1-3; CDR3 DNA: TGTGCCAGCACGGGGTGGGGGGGGCCCCAGGAAAACACCATATATTTT; CDR3 protein: CASTGWGGPQENTIYF
D gene: TRBD2; V gene: TRBV7-9; clone size: -; J gene: TRBJ2-3; CDR3 DNA: TGTGCCAGCAGCTTGGTTATACTAGCGGGCACAGATACGCAGTATTTT; CDR3 protein: CASSLVILAGTDTQYF
D gene: -; V gene: TRBV6-1; clone size: few; J gene: TRBJ2-3; CDR3 DNA: TGTGCCAGCAGTGAAGTCAGACCCGGGACATATCTCAAAGATACGCAGTATTTT; CDR3 protein: CASSEVRPGTYLKDTQYF
D gene: TRBD1; V gene: TRBV19; clone size: -; J gene: TRBJ1-4; CDR3 DNA: TGTGCCAGTCACCAGGGGGGAACTAATGAAAAACTGTTTTTT; CDR3 protein: CASHQGGTNEKLFF
D gene: -; V gene: TRBV12-3/TRBV12-4; clone size: -; J gene: TRBJ2-1; CDR3 DNA: TGTGCCAGCAGTTTGGGGGGACGGGAGCAGTTCTTC; CDR3 protein: CASSLGGREQFF
D gene: TRBD1; V gene: TRBV2; clone size: few; J gene: TRBJ2-5; CDR3 DNA: TGTGCCAGCAGCTTAGACAGGGTATTACGGGGTGGGGAGACCCAGTACTTC; CDR3 protein: CASSLDRVLRGGETQYF
D gene: -; V gene: TRBV13; clone size: -; J gene: TRBJ1-1; CDR3 DNA: TGTGCCAGCAGCTTAGGTTACAAGGGCGCTGAAGCTTTCTTT; CDR3 protein: CASSLGYKGAEAFF
D gene: -; V gene: TRBV5-1; clone size: -; J gene: TRBJ2-7; CDR3 DNA: TGCGCCAGCAGCTCGCCCACCGGTTTGGGGTTCAGCTCCTACGAGCAGTACTTC; CDR3 protein: CASSSPTGLGFSSYEQYF
D gene: TRBD1; V gene: TRBV27; clone size: -; J gene: TRBJ1-5; CDR3 DNA: TGTGCCAGCAGTGAGGACAGGGGGCATCAGCCCCAGCATTTT; CDR3 protein: CASSEDRGHQPQHF
D gene: -; V gene: TRBV5-1; clone size: few; J gene: TRBJ1-2; CDR3 DNA: TGCGCCAGCAGCTTGGCCCCAGGGGACTATGGCTACACCTTC; CDR3 protein: CASSLAPGDYGYTF
D gene: -; V gene: TRBV21-1; clone size: -; J gene: TRBJ1-1; CDR3 DNA: TGTGCCAGCCCCAGATTAACGGCAGGGTCTAGCGCTTTGAACACTGAAGCTTTCTTT; CDR3 protein: CASPRLTAGSSALNTEAFF
D gene: -; V gene: TRBV11-2; clone size: -; J gene: TRBJ2-7; CDR3 DNA: TGTGCCAGCAGCTTCTCGACAGGCCCCTCTACCTACGAGCAGTACTTC; CDR3 protein: CASSFSTGPSTYEQYF